Sequencing of this TCR beta chain was carried out in a study of cytomegalovirus exposure and HLA in healthy donors. Study results and limitations: A further, later analysis showed that HLA-associated TCR beta chains (compared with equally common others) were more clonally expanded. Sequencing had likely introduced a cluster of highly shared sequence variants as an artifact.

With respect to this clone: Its antigen remains unidentified.

60 Vbeta and 13 Jbeta primers were used in PCR. Profiled with immunoSEQ multiplex PCR; TCRdb holds only in-frame clones, not every one. The sample has 190,000 or so clones, 80% seen once; the top ten hold 0.65%. The source material was PBMCs. The clonotype originates from a boy aged 5-17 years in good health and CMV-seronegative.

The DNA of the CDR3 is TGTGCCAGCACCGATCAGGGGGCAGGCTATGGCTACACCTTC. This sequence encodes CASTDQGAGYGYTF. This chain connects TRBV7-9 to TRBJ1-2; 8 bases align to TRBD1. The CDR3 runs to 14 residues. Germline-derived CDR1 and CDR2 are SEHNR and FQNEAQ (reference sequence). The trim removed 7 bases at V and 4 bases at J, leaving 8 bases unmatched.